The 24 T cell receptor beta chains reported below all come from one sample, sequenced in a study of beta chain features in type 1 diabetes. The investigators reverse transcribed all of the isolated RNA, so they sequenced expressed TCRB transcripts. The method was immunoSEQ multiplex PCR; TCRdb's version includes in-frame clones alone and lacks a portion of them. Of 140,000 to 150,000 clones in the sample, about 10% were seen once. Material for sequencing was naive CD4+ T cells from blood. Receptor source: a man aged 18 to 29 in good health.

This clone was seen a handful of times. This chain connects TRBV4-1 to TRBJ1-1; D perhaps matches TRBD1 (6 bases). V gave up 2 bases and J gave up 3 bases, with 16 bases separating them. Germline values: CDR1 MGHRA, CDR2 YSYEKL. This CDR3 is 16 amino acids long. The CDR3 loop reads CASSQFSGGRHTEAFF. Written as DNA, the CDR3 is TGCGCCAGCAGCCAATTCTCCGGGGGGCGACACACTGAAGCTTTCTTT.

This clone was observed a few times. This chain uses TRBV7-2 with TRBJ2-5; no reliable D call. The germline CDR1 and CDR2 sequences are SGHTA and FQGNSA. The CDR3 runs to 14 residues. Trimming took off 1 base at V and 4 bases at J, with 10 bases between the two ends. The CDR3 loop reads CASSLGGGGETQYF. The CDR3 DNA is TGTGCCAGCAGCTTAGGAGGTGGTGGAGAGACCCAGTACTTC.

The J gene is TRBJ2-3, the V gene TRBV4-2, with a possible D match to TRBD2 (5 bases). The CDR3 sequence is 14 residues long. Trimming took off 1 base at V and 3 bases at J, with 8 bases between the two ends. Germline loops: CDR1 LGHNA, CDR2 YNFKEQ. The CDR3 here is CASSQGSGTDTQYF. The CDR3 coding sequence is TGTGCCAGCAGCCAAGGGTCGGGGACAGATACGCAGTATTTT.

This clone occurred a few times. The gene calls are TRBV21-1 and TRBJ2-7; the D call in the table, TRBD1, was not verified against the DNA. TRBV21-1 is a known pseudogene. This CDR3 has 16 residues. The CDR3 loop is CASSKGLTGTVYEQYF. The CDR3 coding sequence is TGTGCCAGCAGCAAAGGTTTGACCGGGACAGTCTACGAGCAGTACTTC.

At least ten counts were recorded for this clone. The CDR3 loop is CSVQRGEKLFF. The CDR3 DNA reads as TGCAGCGTTCAACGGGGTGAAAAACTGTTTTTT. The genes are TRBV29-1 and TRBJ1-4; the D is unclear. Trimming removed 5 bases at V and 7 bases at J, with 8 bases between. Germline V gene lookup returns CDR1 SQVTM and CDR2 ANQGSEA. This CDR3 has 11 residues.

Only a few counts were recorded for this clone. CDR3 sequence reads: CASTTGGRVNTEAFF. The DNA for the CDR3 is TGTGCCAGCACCACAGGGGGGCGGGTGAACACTGAAGCTTTCTTT. The chain links TRBV7-2 to TRBJ1-1; 8 nucleotides agree with TRBD1. The germline gives CDR1 SGHTA, CDR2 FQGNSA. The CDR3 sequence is 15 residues long. With V trimmed by 7 bases and J by 0 bases, 7 bases remained unmatched.

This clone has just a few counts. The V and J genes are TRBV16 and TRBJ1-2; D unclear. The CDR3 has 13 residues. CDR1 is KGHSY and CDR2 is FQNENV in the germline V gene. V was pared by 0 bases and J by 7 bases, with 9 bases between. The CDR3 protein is CASSQSAALGYTF. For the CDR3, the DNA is TGTGCCAGCAGCCAATCGGCTGCCCTTGGCTACACCTTC.

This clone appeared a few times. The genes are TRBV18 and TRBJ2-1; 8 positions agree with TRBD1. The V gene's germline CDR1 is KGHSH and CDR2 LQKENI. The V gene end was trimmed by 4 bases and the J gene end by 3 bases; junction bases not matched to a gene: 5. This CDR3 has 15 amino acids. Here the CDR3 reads CASSRGQGDYNEQFF. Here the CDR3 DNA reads TGTGCCAGCTCACGAGGACAGGGCGACTACAATGAGCAGTTCTTC.

Here the CDR3 reads CASSGTARDRGNNEQFF. The CDR3 DNA reads TGCGCCAGCAGCGGAACGGCCCGGGACAGGGGAAACAATGAGCAGTTCTTC. The V and J genes are TRBV5-1 and TRBJ2-1; 10 nucleotides line up with TRBD1. This CDR3 comprises 17 residues. Germline loops: CDR1 SGHRS, CDR2 YFSETQ. Trimming cost V 4 bases and J 5 bases; bases outside gene matches: 12.

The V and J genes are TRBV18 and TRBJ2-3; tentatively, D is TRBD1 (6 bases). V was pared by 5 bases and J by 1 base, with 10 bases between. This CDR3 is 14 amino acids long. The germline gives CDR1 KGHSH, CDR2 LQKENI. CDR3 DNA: TGTGCCAGCTCAAGACGACAGGGCACAGATACGCAGTATTTT. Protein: CASSRRQGTDTQYF.

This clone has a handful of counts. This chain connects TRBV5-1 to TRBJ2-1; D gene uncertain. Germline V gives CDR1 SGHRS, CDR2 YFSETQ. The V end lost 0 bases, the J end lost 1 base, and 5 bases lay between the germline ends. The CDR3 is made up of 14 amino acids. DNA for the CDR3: TGCGCCAGCAGCTTGGATTTATCCTACAATGAGCAGTTCTTC. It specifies CASSLDLSYNEQFF.

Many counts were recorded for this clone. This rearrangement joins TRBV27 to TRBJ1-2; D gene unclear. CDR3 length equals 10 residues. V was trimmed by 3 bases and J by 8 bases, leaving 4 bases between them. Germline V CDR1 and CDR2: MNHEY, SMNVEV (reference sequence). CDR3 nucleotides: TGTGCCAGCAGTTTGCTAGGCTACACCTTC. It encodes CASSLLGYTF.

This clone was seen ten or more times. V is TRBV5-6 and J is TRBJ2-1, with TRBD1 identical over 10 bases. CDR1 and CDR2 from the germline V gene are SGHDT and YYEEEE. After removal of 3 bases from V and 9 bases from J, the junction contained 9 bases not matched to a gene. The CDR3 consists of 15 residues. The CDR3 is CASSSTGGILREQFF. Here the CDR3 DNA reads TGTGCCAGCAGCTCGACAGGGGGCATCTTGCGTGAGCAGTTCTTC.

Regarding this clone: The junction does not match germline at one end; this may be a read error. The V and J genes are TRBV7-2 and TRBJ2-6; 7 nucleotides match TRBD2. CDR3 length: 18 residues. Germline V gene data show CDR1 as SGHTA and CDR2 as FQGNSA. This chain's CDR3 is CASSADRGELSVANVLTF. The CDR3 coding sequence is TGTGCCAGCAGCGCCGACCGGGGGGAACTCTCTGTGGCCAACGTCCTGACTTTC.

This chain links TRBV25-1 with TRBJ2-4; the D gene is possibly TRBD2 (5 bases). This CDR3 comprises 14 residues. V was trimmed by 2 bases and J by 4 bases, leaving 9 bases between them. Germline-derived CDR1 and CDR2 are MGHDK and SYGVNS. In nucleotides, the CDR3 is TGTGCCAGCAGTGAACGGGAACCAAAAAACATTCAGTACTTC. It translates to CASSEREPKNIQYF.

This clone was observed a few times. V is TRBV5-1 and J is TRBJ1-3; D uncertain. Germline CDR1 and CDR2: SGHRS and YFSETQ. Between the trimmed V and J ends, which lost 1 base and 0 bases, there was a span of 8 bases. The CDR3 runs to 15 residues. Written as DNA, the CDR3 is TGCGCCAGCAGCTTGATGGAGTTCTCTGGAAACACCATATATTTT. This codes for CASSLMEFSGNTIYF.

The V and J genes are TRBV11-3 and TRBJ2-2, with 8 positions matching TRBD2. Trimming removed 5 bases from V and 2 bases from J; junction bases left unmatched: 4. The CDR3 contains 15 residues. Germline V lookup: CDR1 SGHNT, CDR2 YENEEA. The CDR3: CASSTGGVNTGELFF. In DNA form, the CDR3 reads TGTGCCAGCAGCACCGGGGGGGTAAACACCGGGGAGCTGTTTTTT.

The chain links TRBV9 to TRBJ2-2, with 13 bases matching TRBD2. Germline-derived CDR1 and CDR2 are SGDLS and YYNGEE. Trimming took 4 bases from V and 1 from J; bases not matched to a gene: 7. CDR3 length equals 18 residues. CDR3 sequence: CASSTTSGGLLNTGELFF. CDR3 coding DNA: TGTGCCAGCAGCACGACTAGCGGGGGGCTCCTGAACACCGGGGAGCTGTTTTTT.

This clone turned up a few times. For the CDR3, the DNA is TGTGCCAGTAGTATCGAACTAGCGTCCTACAATGAGCAGTTCTTC. This codes for CASSIELASYNEQFF. The rearrangement uses TRBV19 and TRBJ2-1, with 7 bases lining up with TRBD2. The V gene end was trimmed by 3 bases and the J gene end by 1 base; junction bases not matched to a gene: 3. This CDR3 has 15 amino acids. Germline V CDR1 and CDR2: LNHDA, SQIVND (reference sequence).

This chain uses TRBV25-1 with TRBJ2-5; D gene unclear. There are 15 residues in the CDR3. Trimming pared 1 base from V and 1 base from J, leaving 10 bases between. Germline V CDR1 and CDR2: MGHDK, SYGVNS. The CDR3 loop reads CASSELGTLQETQYF. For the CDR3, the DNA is TGTGCCAGCAGTGAATTGGGCACCCTCCAAGAGACCCAGTACTTC.

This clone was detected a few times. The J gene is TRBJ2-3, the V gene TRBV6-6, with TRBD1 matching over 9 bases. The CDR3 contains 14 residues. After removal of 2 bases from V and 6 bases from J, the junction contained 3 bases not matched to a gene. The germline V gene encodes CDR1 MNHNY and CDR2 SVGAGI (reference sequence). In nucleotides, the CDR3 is TGTGCCAGCAGTTACGCGGACAGGGGTGATACGCAGTATTTT. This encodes CASSYADRGDTQYF.

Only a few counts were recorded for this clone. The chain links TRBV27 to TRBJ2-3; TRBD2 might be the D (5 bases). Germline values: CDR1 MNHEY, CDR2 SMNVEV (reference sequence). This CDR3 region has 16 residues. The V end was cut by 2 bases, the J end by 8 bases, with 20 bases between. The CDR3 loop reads CASSLIRDPTGGTQYF. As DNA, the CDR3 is TGTGCCAGCAGTTTAATCCGGGATCCTACGGGTGGTACGCAGTATTTT.

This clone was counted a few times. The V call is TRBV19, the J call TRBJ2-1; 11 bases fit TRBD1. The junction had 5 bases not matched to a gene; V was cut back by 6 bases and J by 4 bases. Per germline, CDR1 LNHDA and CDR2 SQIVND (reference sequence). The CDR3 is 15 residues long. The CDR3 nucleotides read TGTGCCAGTAGCTCGGGACAGGGGGGTTACAATGAGCAGTTCTTC. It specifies CASSSGQGGYNEQFF.

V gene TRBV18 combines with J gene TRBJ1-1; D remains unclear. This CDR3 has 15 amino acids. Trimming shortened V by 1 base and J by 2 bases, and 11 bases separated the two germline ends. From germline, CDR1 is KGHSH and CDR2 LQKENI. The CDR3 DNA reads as TGTGCCAGCTCACCACGGGGTGGGAGAAACACTGAAGCTTTCTTT. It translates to CASSPRGGRNTEAFF.